The 5 T cell receptor beta chains in this list originate from one sample, sequenced in a study of CD4 T cells in relation to SARS-CoV-2 and coronaviruses. Assay: immunoSEQ multiplex PCR; the TCRdb copy retains only in-frame clones and omits some. Among 15,000 to 20,000 clones listed, around 77% were seen once. CD4+ T cells from unexposed donors were obtained before the COVID-19 pandemic (2011-2018). The cells were cultured for less than twelve days before CD4+ T cells were isolated. Antigens for these TCRs are unknown. Input material: CD4+ T cells from PBMCs, cultured in vitro. These TCRs come from a human donor in good health.

This rearrangement joins TRBV6-1 to TRBJ1-2; D is uncertain. Per the germline V gene, CDR1 is MNHNS and CDR2 is SASEGT. Trimming pared 2 bases from V and 3 bases from J, leaving 10 bases between. The CDR3 contains 14 residues. CDR3 residues: CASSELTRDYGYTF. The CDR3 DNA reads TGTGCCAGCAGTGAATTGACGAGGGACTATGGCTACACCTTC.

The J gene is TRBJ2-3, the V gene TRBV5-1, with TRBD1 identical over 8 bases. Germline-derived CDR1 and CDR2 are SGHRS and YFSETQ. The length of the CDR3 is 14 residues. V dropped 2 bases and J dropped 7; count of bases not matched to a gene: 6. CDR3 in DNA: TGCGCCAGCAGCTTCCAGGGGGCCGGCAATACGCAGTATTTT. It yields the protein CASSFQGAGNTQYF.

The CDR3 nucleotides read TGCAGCGTTCACAGAGAAAACATTCAGTACTTC. Translating it yields CSVHRENIQYF. The chain carries TRBV29-1 and TRBJ2-4; D not resolved. Germline CDR1 SQVTM, CDR2 ANQGSEA. V lost 5 bases to trimming and J lost 5 bases, with 7 bases between them. The length of the CDR3 is 11 residues.

The chain joins TRBV3-1 (or the pseudogene TRBV3-2) to TRBJ2-4, with 7 bases matching TRBD2. J gave up 6 bases and V 8 bases, and 4 bases lay outside the gene matches. This CDR3 has 12 residues. The germline V gene has CDR1 LGHDT and CDR2 YNNKEL (reference sequence). The CDR3 DNA reads TGTGCCAGCGCCGGGGAGGGAAACATTCAGTACTTC. This gives the protein CASAGEGNIQYF.

This clone has a single count. The chain links TRBV6-5 to TRBJ2-7, with unresolved D. The germline gives CDR1 MNHEY, CDR2 SVGAGI. V was clipped by 0 bases and J by 2 bases, with 8 bases between them. The CDR3 spans 14 residues. The CDR3 region has the DNA TGTGCCAGCAGTTACTCGCAGGCCCCCTACGAGCAGTACTTC. Translation gives CASSYSQAPYEQYF.